The 18 T cell receptor beta chains listed next were all sequenced from one sample in a study of blood T cell repertoires in COVID-19. Some clones are missing from TCRdb's copy, which holds only in-frame ones; the method was immunoSEQ multiplex PCR. The sample lists about 220,000 clones, approximately 80% occurring once. What was sequenced was PBMCs or T cells enriched from blood (not recorded which). All receptors derive from a man between 40 and 49 years old who had recovered from COVID-19.

The chain uses TRBV6-4 and TRBJ1-4; unclear D gene. The V gene lost 11 bases and the J gene lost 8 bases, with 9 bases spanning the gap. The germline CDR1 and CDR2 sequences are MRHNA and SNTAGT. This CDR3 region has 10 residues. CDR3 sequence: CAPRQEKLFF. DNA of the CDR3: TGTGCCCCTCGCCAGGAAAAACTGTTTTTT.

This rearrangement joins TRBV29-1 to TRBJ2-3; D remains unclear. Germline assignment: CDR1 SQVTM and CDR2 ANQGSEA. The CDR3 loop spans 10 amino acids. This chain's CDR3 is CTTSTDTQYF. The DNA of the CDR3 is TGCACTACTAGCACAGATACGCAGTATTTT.

V and J are TRBV28 and TRBJ1-2, with a possible D match to TRBD1 (6 bases). CDR3 size: 13 residues. CDR1 and CDR2 from the germline V gene are MDHEN and SYDVKM. V was clipped by 7 bases and J by 5 bases, with 14 bases between them. CDR3 in amino acids: CASKAGAPYGYTF. The DNA of the CDR3 is TGTGCCAGCAAGGCGGGGGCCCCGTATGGCTACACCTTC.

This chain joins TRBV5-1 and TRBJ1-5, with D possibly matching TRBD1 (6 bases). This CDR3 spans 16 amino acids. Germline CDR1 SGHRS, CDR2 YFSETQ. Trimming shortened V by 0 bases and J by 7 bases, and 17 bases separated the two germline ends. CDR3 sequence reads: CASSLGQGGTGQPQHF. CDR3 DNA sequence: TGCGCCAGCAGCTTGGGGCAAGGGGGAACCGGCCAGCCCCAGCATTTT.

This clone was detected a few times. This CDR3 is CASSQRQGFGYGYTF. The CDR3 DNA follows: TGTGCCAGCAGCCAACGACAGGGGTTCGGCTATGGCTACACCTTC. V usage is TRBV14 and J usage is TRBJ1-2; 8 nucleotides agree with TRBD1. This CDR3 contains 15 residues. The V segment lost 2 bases and the J segment 4 bases; nucleotides outside the gene matches: 6. Germline values: CDR1 SGHDN, CDR2 FVKESK. The variable domain in full, completed from reference TRBV14 and TRBJ1-2, reads EAGVTQFPSHSVIEKGQTVTLRCDPISGHDNLYWYRRVMGKEIKFLLHFVKESKQDESGMPNNRFLAERTGGTYSTLKVQPAELEDSGVYFCASSQRQGFGYGYTFGSGTRLTVV.

The chain links TRBV6-5 to TRBJ2-1; the match to TRBD2 covers 10 bases. The CDR3 is 13 residues long. Looked up from germline, CDR1 is MNHEY and CDR2 is SVGAGI. V lost 6 bases and J lost 9; bases outside the gene matches: 5. The CDR3 loop reads CASRLAGSGEQFF. As DNA, the CDR3 is TGTGCCAGCAGACTAGCGGGGTCGGGTGAGCAGTTCTTC.

The rearrangement uses TRBV15 and TRBJ2-7, with D possibly matching TRBD2 (5 bases). Germline values: CDR1 LNHNV, CDR2 YYDKDF (reference sequence). The CDR3 has 13 residues. Trimming left V 5 bases short and J 5 bases short, with 13 bases between. Here the CDR3 reads CATSPGLENEQYF. In nucleotides, the CDR3 is TGTGCCACCAGCCCCGGACTTGAAAACGAGCAGTACTTC.

V usage is TRBV10-3 and J usage is TRBJ2-5; 12 nucleotides agree with TRBD2. CDR1 is ENHRY and CDR2 is SYGVKD in the germline V gene. This CDR3 region has 14 residues. Trimming took 10 bases from V and 1 from J; bases not matched to a gene: 4. DNA for the CDR3: TGTGCCAGTTCTAGCGGGGGGGCCCAAGAGACCCAGTACTTC. Encoded protein: CASSSGGAQETQYF.

V gene TRBV19 combines with J gene TRBJ2-1; TRBD2 agrees at 10 bases. The germline CDR1 and CDR2 sequences are LNHDA and SQIVND (reference sequence). There are 16 residues in the CDR3. The V gene end was trimmed by 2 bases and the J gene end by 9 bases; junction bases not matched to a gene: 10. The CDR3 protein is CASSILASSGRSEQFF. CDR3 DNA sequence: TGTGCCAGTAGTATACTCGCGTCTAGCGGGAGAAGTGAGCAGTTCTTC.

V usage is TRBV13 and J usage is TRBJ1-2; tentatively, D is TRBD1 (5 bases). The CDR3 covers 12 residues. The germline V and J ends were trimmed by 3 bases and 7 bases, with 9 bases remaining between them. The germline gives CDR1 PRHDT, CDR2 FYEKMQ (reference sequence). CDR3 amino acids: CASSFGGGGYTF. For the CDR3, the DNA is TGTGCCAGCAGCTTCGGGGGAGGTGGCTACACCTTC.

The rearrangement links TRBV30 to TRBJ1-5; D unclear. This CDR3 spans 17 amino acids. The V gene lost 0 bases and the J gene lost 0 bases, with 15 bases spanning the gap. Germline assignment: CDR1 GTSNPN and CDR2 SVGIG (reference sequence). CDR3 coding DNA: TGTGCCTGGAGTGTAGACCGAGGTCCCTATAGCAATCAGCCCCAGCATTTT. Protein sequence: CAWSVDRGPYSNQPQHF.

This clone has a single count. The chain has TRBV5-1 and TRBJ2-7, with TRBD1 matching 10 bases. With 4 bases clipped from V and 1 base from J, the junction kept 8 bases outside the gene matches. CDR1 is SGHRS, CDR2 YFSETQ, per germline. CDR3 length equals 16 residues. The CDR3 loop is CASSPRAGQGSYEQYF. The CDR3 nucleotides read TGCGCCAGCAGCCCCCGGGCGGGACAGGGGTCCTACGAGCAGTACTTC.

This clone was found a few times. The chain uses TRBV10-1 and TRBJ2-5; D might be TRBD2 (5 bases). V was cut by 3 bases and J by 5 bases, with 10 bases left in between. Germline loops: CDR1 WNHNN, CDR2 SYGVQD (reference sequence). The CDR3 loop spans 13 amino acids. The CDR3 DNA reads as TGCGCCAGCAGTGAAGGTCGGAGGGAGACCCAGTACTTC. It specifies CASSEGRRETQYF.

This clone was seen once. The chain is built from TRBV5-1 and TRBJ1-3; D may be TRBD1 (6 bases). In germline, CDR1 is SGHRS, CDR2 YFSETQ. V gave up 4 bases and J gave up 2 bases, with 16 bases separating them. The CDR3 runs to 16 residues. The CDR3 nucleotides read TGCGCCAGCAGCCCTGGGGGCAGCCGGACTGGAAACACCATATATTTT. Protein sequence: CASSPGGSRTGNTIYF.

The CDR3 here is CASSQDRDRLYEQYF. CDR3 in DNA: TGTGCCAGCAGCCAGGACCGGGACAGACTCTACGAGCAGTACTTC. The chain combines TRBV5-4 with TRBJ2-7; the match to TRBD1 covers 7 bases. Germline values: CDR1 SGHNT, CDR2 YYREEE (reference sequence). The CDR3 is 15 residues long. V lost 4 bases, J lost 3 bases, and 10 bases stayed unmatched.

As DNA, the CDR3 is TGTGCCAGCAGCCTCGGGGGGGCGCACACTGAAGCTTTCTTT. It yields the protein CASSLGGAHTEAFF. This rearrangement joins TRBV2 to TRBJ1-1; D perhaps matches TRBD1 (6 bases). The ends were cut back, 6 bases at V and 3 bases at J, with 14 bases in the middle. Germline V gives CDR1 SNHLY, CDR2 FYNNEI. The length of the CDR3 is 14 residues.

The CDR3 nucleotides read TGCGCCAGCAGCCAAGATGGGGCAAGCCCTGGAAACACCATATATTTT. Encoded protein: CASSQDGASPGNTIYF. This chain connects TRBV4-1 to TRBJ1-3; D possibly corresponds to TRBD1 (5 bases). The CDR3 extends over 16 amino acids. V was cut by 0 bases and J by 2 bases, with 11 bases left in between. Germline CDR1 is MGHRA and CDR2 is YSYEKL.

The chain recombines TRBV30 with TRBJ1-5; 7 bases map to TRBD1. This CDR3 is 14 amino acids long. The germline CDR1 and CDR2 sequences are GTSNPN and SVGIG (reference sequence). The V and J ends lost 7 bases and 1 base, in that order; junction bases with no gene match: 7. The CDR3 bases are TGTGCCTTTAAACAGGGGAACAGCAATCAGCCCCAGCATTTT. This codes for CAFKQGNSNQPQHF.